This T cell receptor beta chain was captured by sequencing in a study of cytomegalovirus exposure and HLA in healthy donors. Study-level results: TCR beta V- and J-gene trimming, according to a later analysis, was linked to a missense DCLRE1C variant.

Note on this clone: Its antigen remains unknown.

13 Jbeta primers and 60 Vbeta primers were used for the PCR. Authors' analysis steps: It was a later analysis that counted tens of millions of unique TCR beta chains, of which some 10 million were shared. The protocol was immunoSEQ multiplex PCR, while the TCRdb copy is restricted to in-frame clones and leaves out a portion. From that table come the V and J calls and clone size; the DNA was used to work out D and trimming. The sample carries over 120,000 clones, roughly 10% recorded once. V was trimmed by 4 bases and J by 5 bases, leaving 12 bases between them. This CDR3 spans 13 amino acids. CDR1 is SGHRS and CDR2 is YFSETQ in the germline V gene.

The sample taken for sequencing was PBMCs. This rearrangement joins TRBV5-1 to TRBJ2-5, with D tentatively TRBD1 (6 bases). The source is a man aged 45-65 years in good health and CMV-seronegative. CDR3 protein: CASSPGQRETQYF. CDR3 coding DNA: TGCGCCAGCAGCCCCGGACAGAGGGAGACCCAGTACTTC. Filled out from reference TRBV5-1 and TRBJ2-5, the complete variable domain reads KAGVTQTPRYLIKTRGQQVTLSCSPISGHRSVSWYQQTPGQGLQFLFEYFSETQRNKGNFPGRFSGRQFSNSRSEMNVSTLELGDSALYLCASSPGQRETQYFGPGTRLLVL.